Listed here are 32 T cell receptor beta chains from one sample, sequenced in a study of T cells after yellow fever vaccination. TCRdb independently ran MiXCR on the 5' RACE reads; one entry per CDR3 protein. The sample holds hundreds of thousands of distinct CDR3 sequences, roughly 8.4% seen once. The sample was PBMCs, taken roughly 45 days after the first yellow fever vaccination. The receptors here all came from a man between 18 and 29 years old who received the YFV17D yellow fever vaccine.

This clonotype occurred a few times. The chain employs TRBV5-6 and TRBJ2-7; TRBD2 matches 12 bases. Germline-derived CDR1 and CDR2 are SGHDT and YYEEEE. V trimming: 0 bases; J trimming: 5 bases; junction bases outside the gene matches: 3. CDR3 length: 15 residues. The CDR3 DNA is TGTGCCAGCAGCTTGGGTGGACTAGCGGGGAACGAGCAGTACGTC. It codes for CASSLGGLAGNEQYV.

This clonotype has a count of ten or more. The chain is built from TRBV7-2 and TRBJ1-2; TRBD1 agrees at 7 bases. The CDR3 runs to 14 residues. Trimming removed 4 bases from V and 4 bases from J; junction bases left unmatched: 6. Germline loops: CDR1 SGHTA, CDR2 FQGNSA. The CDR3 is CASSSPGTVYGYTF. In DNA, the CDR3 is TGTGCCAGCAGCTCCCCAGGGACAGTCTATGGCTACACCTTC.

A few counts support this clonotype. The rearrangement links TRBV5-1 to TRBJ2-6; tentatively, D is TRBD1 or TRBD2 (6 bases each). The germline V gene encodes CDR1 SGHRS and CDR2 YFSETQ. The length of the CDR3 is 19 residues. V lost 4 bases and J lost 0, with 20 bases in between. The CDR3: CASSGGAGHSNSGANVLTF. In nucleotides, the CDR3 is TGCGCCAGCAGCGGTGGCGCGGGACATAGTAACTCTGGGGCCAACGTCCTGACTTTC. Using reference TRBV5-1 and TRBJ2-6 for the parts outside the CDR3, the full variable domain is KAGVTQTPRYLIKTRGQQVTLSCSPISGHRSVSWYQQTPGQGLQFLFEYFSETQRNKGNFPGRFSGRQFSNSRSEMNVSTLELGDSALYLCASSGGAGHSNSGANVLTFGAGSRLTVL.

This clonotype occurred a few times. The V call is TRBV6-1, the J call TRBJ1-5; TRBD1 is a possible D gene (6 bases). The germline V gene has CDR1 MNHNS and CDR2 SASEGT. The CDR3 sequence is 13 residues long. V lost 7 bases to trimming and J lost 4 bases, with 11 bases between them. The CDR3 DNA sequence: TGTGCCAGCAAGGGCAGGGGTAATCAGCCCCAGCATTTT. Its translation is CASKGRGNQPQHF.

This clonotype showed up just a few times. The rearrangement joins TRBV5-6 to TRBJ1-5; 10 nucleotides align to TRBD1. J gave up 2 bases and V 4 bases, and 3 bases lay outside the gene matches. The CDR3 is 15 residues long. Germline V CDR1 and CDR2: SGHDT, YYEEEE. DNA for the CDR3: TGTGCCAGCAGCGTGACAGGGGGCGGCAATCAGCCCCAGCATTTT. Translated, it gives CASSVTGGGNQPQHF.

This chain links TRBV4-2 with TRBJ1-4, with 8 bases lining up with TRBD1. The ends lost 4 bases at V and 2 bases at J; junction bases unmatched: 6. The length of the CDR3 is 16 residues. Per the germline V gene, CDR1 is LGHNA and CDR2 is YNFKEQ. The CDR3 DNA sequence: TGTGCCAGCAGCCTCCGACAGGGGACGACTAATGAAAAACTGTTTTTT. As protein: CASSLRQGTTNEKLFF.

This clonotype has at least ten counts. The V call is TRBV5-1, the J call TRBJ1-3, with D perhaps matching TRBD1 (6 bases). Germline values: CDR1 SGHRS, CDR2 YFSETQ. Trimming removed 0 bases from V and 4 bases from J, with 11 bases in between. The CDR3 is 15 amino acids. The CDR3 nucleotides read TGCGCCAGCAGCTTGGCTGGGGGGCACGGAAACACCATATATTTT. Encoded protein: CASSLAGGHGNTIYF.

This clonotype has only a few counts. V is TRBV20-1 and J is TRBJ2-2; tentative D call: TRBD2 (5 bases). CDR3 length: 16 residues. Between the trimmed V and J ends, which lost 0 bases and 6 bases, there was a span of 17 bases. Germline V gives CDR1 DFQATT, CDR2 SNEGSKA (reference sequence). CDR3 in DNA: TGCAGTGCTAGAGATCGAGGGTCGGGCCGACCCGGGGAGCTGTTTTTT. It translates to CSARDRGSGRPGELFF.

The sample holds a few counts of this clonotype. V and J are TRBV5-1 and TRBJ2-1; D is unclear. Germline-derived CDR1 and CDR2 are SGHRS and YFSETQ. Between the trimmed V and J ends, which lost 2 bases and 1 base, there was a span of 7 bases. This CDR3 is built from 14 residues. The CDR3, as DNA: TGCGCCAGCAGCTTTCAGGATTCCTACAATGAGCAGTTCTTC. Its protein is CASSFQDSYNEQFF.

This clonotype has just a few counts. The rearrangement uses TRBV6-2 or TRBV6-3 and TRBJ2-5; D is perhaps TRBD1 (6 bases). This CDR3 has 13 residues. V lost 2 bases to trimming and J lost 6 bases, with 10 bases between them. The V gene's germline CDR1 is MNHEY and CDR2 SVGEGT. The CDR3 reads CASSYRGWKTQYF. The CDR3 nucleotides read TGTGCCAGCAGTTACAGGGGGTGGAAGACCCAGTACTTC.

The table lists this clonotype with a few counts. V is TRBV15 and J is TRBJ1-1; D is unresolved. V lost 0 bases and J lost 1, with 9 bases in between. The CDR3 sequence is 15 residues long. Germline loops: CDR1 LNHNV, CDR2 YYDKDF (reference sequence). CDR3 amino acids: CATSRDGHPNTEAFF. In DNA form, the CDR3 reads TGTGCCACCAGCAGAGATGGGCACCCGAACACTGAAGCTTTCTTT.

This clonotype was recorded many times. The chain recombines TRBV12-3 or TRBV12-4 with TRBJ2-4; TRBD2 might be the D (7 bases). The CDR3 extends over 14 amino acids. Trimming left V 1 base short and J 5 bases short, with 9 bases between. The CDR3, as DNA: TGTGCCAGCAGTTTAGGGGGGGGCGAAAACATTCAGTACTTC. Translated: CASSLGGGENIQYF.

The chain links TRBV4-2 to TRBJ2-2; no firm D call. The CDR3 has 16 residues. Germline CDR1 reads LGHNA; CDR2 reads YNFKEQ. The V end lost 1 base, the J end lost 4 bases, and 13 bases lay between the germline ends. CDR3 protein: CASSQALQVGTGELFF. The CDR3 DNA reads as TGTGCCAGCAGCCAAGCTCTCCAAGTAGGCACCGGGGAGCTGTTTTTT.

There are a few counts of this clonotype. The V gene is TRBV5-1, the J gene TRBJ2-2, with 7 positions matching TRBD1. The germline CDR1 and CDR2 sequences are SGHRS and YFSETQ. J was trimmed by 2 bases and V by 3 bases; bases with no gene match: 7. The CDR3 covers 16 residues. The CDR3 nucleotides are TGCGCCAGCAGCTCGAGGGACAGCCCAAACACCGGGGAGCTGTTTTTT. Protein: CASSSRDSPNTGELFF. The full variable domain, rest sourced from reference TRBV5-1 and TRBJ2-2, is KAGVTQTPRYLIKTRGQQVTLSCSPISGHRSVSWYQQTPGQGLQFLFEYFSETQRNKGNFPGRFSGRQFSNSRSEMNVSTLELGDSALYLCASSSRDSPNTGELFFGEGSRLTVL.

This clonotype was seen at least ten times. This chain connects TRBV15 to TRBJ2-3; 10 bases map to TRBD2. The V gene's germline CDR1 is LNHNV and CDR2 YYDKDF (reference sequence). The V gene end was trimmed by 0 bases and the J gene end by 0 bases; junction bases not matched to a gene: 9. There are 19 residues in the CDR3. This CDR3 reads CATSRDHSSGGSSTDTQYF. The CDR3 DNA follows: TGTGCCACCAGCAGAGATCATTCTAGCGGGGGCTCTAGCACAGATACGCAGTATTTT.

This clonotype turned up a few times. This sequence joins TRBV7-2 and TRBJ1-2, with 8 nucleotides matching TRBD1. CDR3 length: 14 amino acids. J lost 5 bases, V lost 5 bases, and 7 bases had no gene match. In germline, CDR1 is SGHTA, CDR2 FQGNSA. CDR3 sequence reads: CASSRITGGYGYTF. DNA for the CDR3: TGTGCCAGCAGCCGAATCACAGGGGGGTATGGCTACACCTTC.

V is TRBV7-3 and J is TRBJ2-2; 8 positions agree with TRBD1. With V trimmed by 9 bases and J by 6 bases, 9 bases remained unmatched. Germline V lookup: CDR1 SGHTA, CDR2 FQGTGA. The CDR3 is 14 amino acids. The CDR3 DNA follows: TGTGCCAGTAGAGGGCAGGGGGCCCCCGGGGAGCTGTTTTTT. It yields the protein CASRGQGAPGELFF.

A few counts support this clonotype. The chain employs TRBV11-2 and TRBJ2-3; 7 nucleotides line up with TRBD1. Looked up from germline, CDR1 is SGHAT and CDR2 is FQNNGV. Trimming cost V 6 bases and J 3 bases; bases outside gene matches: 6. The CDR3 spans 14 residues. In DNA, the CDR3 is TGTGCCAGCAGTCCCGGGACAGAAACAGATACGCAGTATTTT. Translated: CASSPGTETDTQYF.

The rearrangement joins TRBV7-9 to TRBJ1-1; 7 bases align to TRBD1. The J segment lost 4 bases and the V segment lost 5 bases, leaving 13 bases of the junction unmatched. CDR3 size: 16 residues. The germline CDR1 and CDR2 sequences are SEHNR and FQNEAQ (reference sequence). The CDR3 DNA follows: TGTGCCAGCAGCCCGGACAGGTTGGGTTTGCGCACTGAAGCTTTCTTT. Protein product: CASSPDRLGLRTEAFF.

This clonotype was counted a few times. The gene calls are TRBV24-1 and TRBJ2-4; 9 bases are shared with TRBD2. Trimming at V came to 3 bases and at J to 6 bases, leaving 8 bases not matched to a gene. Germline values: CDR1 KGHDR, CDR2 SFDVKD. The CDR3 has 16 amino acids. As DNA, the CDR3 is TGTGCCACCAGTGATCCCCGGCGGGGGGGAGGAAACATTCAGTACTTC. It encodes CATSDPRRGGGNIQYF.

The V and J genes are TRBV29-1 and TRBJ1-1, with 8 bases fitting TRBD1. Unmatched junction bases numbered 11, after V lost 5 bases and J lost 3 bases. CDR1 SQVTM and CDR2 ANQGSEA come from the germline V gene. This CDR3 is 15 amino acids long. CDR3 residues: CSVLGQGAGDTEAFF. The CDR3 nucleotides read TGCAGCGTTCTCGGGCAGGGGGCCGGGGACACTGAAGCTTTCTTT.

Only a few counts were recorded for this clonotype. The gene calls are TRBV20-1 and TRBJ1-1; 7 nucleotides match TRBD1. V dropped 0 bases and J dropped 3; count of bases not matched to a gene: 7. Germline values: CDR1 DFQATT, CDR2 SNEGSKA (reference sequence). The CDR3 spans 15 residues. The CDR3 loop is CSARDIGRGDTEAFF. The CDR3, as DNA: TGCAGTGCTAGAGATATAGGCAGGGGGGACACTGAAGCTTTCTTT.

This clonotype appeared a few times. The chain carries TRBV7-8 and TRBJ1-1, with D possibly being TRBD1 (6 bases). V was cut by 6 bases and J by 1 base, with 15 bases left in between. The CDR3 spans 15 residues. Per the germline V gene, CDR1 is SGHVS and CDR2 is FQNEAQ. The CDR3 protein is CASSWEGGANTEAFF. DNA for the CDR3: TGTGCCAGCAGTTGGGAGGGGGGAGCGAACACTGAAGCTTTCTTT.

This clonotype has only a few counts. The chain recombines TRBV5-1 with TRBJ2-7, with D possibly called TRBD1 or TRBD2 (5 bases each). Trimming removed 0 bases at V and 4 bases at J, with 11 bases between. The CDR3 is made up of 14 amino acids. Germline CDR1 and CDR2: SGHRS and YFSETQ. CDR3 region: CASSLGGTEYEQYF. The CDR3 bases are TGCGCCAGCAGCTTGGGGGGGACGGAATACGAGCAGTACTTC. Supplemented by reference TRBV5-1 and TRBJ2-7, the full variable domain reads KAGVTQTPRYLIKTRGQQVTLSCSPISGHRSVSWYQQTPGQGLQFLFEYFSETQRNKGNFPGRFSGRQFSNSRSEMNVSTLELGDSALYLCASSLGGTEYEQYFGPGTRLTVT.

This clonotype was seen a few times. The chain combines TRBV27 with TRBJ2-4; possibly TRBD1 or TRBD2 for D (5 bases each). The V and J ends lost 6 bases and 0 bases respectively, with 18 bases between them. Per germline, CDR1 MNHEY and CDR2 SMNVEV (reference sequence). The CDR3 is 17 amino acids. CDR3 sequence (DNA): TGTGCCAGCAGCTACCGAAGTCTGGGGACAGCCAAAAACATTCAGTACTTC. It codes for CASSYRSLGTAKNIQYF.

Regarding this clonotype: A junction boundary mismatches the germline segment, possibly from a read error. This chain links TRBV11-2 with TRBJ2-4; no clear D gene. The CDR3 is 13 residues long. Germline V lookup: CDR1 SGHAT, CDR2 FQNNGV. CDR3 residues: CATSPLAKNIQYF. The CDR3 DNA sequence: TGTGCCACCAGCCCTTTAGCCAAAAACATTCAGTACTTC.

This clonotype was picked up a small number of times. The rearrangement joins TRBV7-9 to TRBJ2-1; TRBD2 might be the D (6 bases). V lost 6 bases and J 10 bases, leaving 19 bases between the germline ends. The germline V gene has CDR1 SEHNR and CDR2 FQNEAQ (reference sequence). The CDR3 is 14 residues long. In DNA form, the CDR3 reads TGTGCCAGCAGTACCTCCGGGACTCCGGGGGAGCAGTTCTTC. Translated, it gives CASSTSGTPGEQFF.

J is TRBJ2-3 and V is TRBV7-2; 10 bases are a match to TRBD2. CDR3 size: 18 residues. Germline values: CDR1 SGHTA, CDR2 FQGNSA. Germline trimming cut 1 base from V and 2 bases from J; bases unmatched to any gene: 9. The chain's CDR3 is CASSLGRQRGGVTDTQYF. The CDR3 DNA sequence: TGTGCCAGCAGCTTAGGGCGCCAGCGGGGGGGCGTCACAGATACGCAGTATTTT.

The chain joins TRBV24-1 to TRBJ2-6, with 7 bases fitting TRBD2. CDR3 length equals 19 residues. Trimming took 3 bases from V and 4 from J; bases not matched to a gene: 14. Germline V gives CDR1 KGHDR, CDR2 SFDVKD. CDR3 sequence: CATSDPRGGRVQGANVLTF. The CDR3 nucleotides are TGTGCCACCAGTGATCCAAGGGGAGGGCGGGTCCAGGGGGCCAACGTCCTGACTTTC.

At least ten counts were recorded for this clonotype. The rearrangement links TRBV6-5 to TRBJ2-5; 8 bases line up with TRBD1. This CDR3 has 14 residues. V was clipped by 2 bases and J by 6 bases; unmatched bases: 5. Germline V gene data show CDR1 as MNHEY and CDR2 as SVGAGI. CDR3 amino acids: CASSYGSGGKTQYF. In DNA, the CDR3 is TGTGCCAGCAGTTACGGGTCAGGGGGCAAGACCCAGTACTTC.

This rearrangement joins TRBV29-1 to TRBJ2-1; possibly TRBD2 for D (5 bases). V was shortened by 3 bases and J by 4 bases, with 7 bases between the two germline ends. In germline, CDR1 is SQVTM, CDR2 ANQGSEA. The CDR3 consists of 12 residues. The CDR3 sequence: CSVERVYNEQFF. In DNA form, the CDR3 reads TGCAGCGTTGAGCGGGTTTACAATGAGCAGTTCTTC.

The V and J genes are TRBV5-1 and TRBJ1-2; D is perhaps TRBD1 (6 bases). This CDR3 region has 13 residues. V was shortened by 4 bases and J by 10 bases, with 17 bases between the two germline ends. CDR1 and CDR2 from the germline V gene are SGHRS and YFSETQ. In nucleotides, the CDR3 is TGCGCCAGCAGCCTCATCCCGGGGGGCGACTACACCTTC. This sequence encodes CASSLIPGGDYTF.